This T cell receptor beta chain originates from a study of breast tumors, draining lymph nodes, adjacent tissues. General study findings and limits: That most tumor T cells come from lymph nodes remained unproven.

Germline V gene lookup returns CDR1 MNHEY and CDR2 SVGEGT. The CDR3 has 14 residues. TCRdb called the multiplex PCR reads again in MiXCR, with one record for every CDR3 protein. The profile covers about 52,000 distinct CDR3 sequences, with under 55% appearing a single time and roughly a tenth taken by the ten largest. On this clonotype: Its antigen is unidentified. It may be a read error: a sequence one base away is much more abundant.

This receptor was identified in a female donor with breast cancer. Some clones in this sample may be carry-over from other donors' samples. Sequenced material: breast tumor tissue. V usage is TRBV6-2 or TRBV6-3 and J usage is TRBJ1-5; D unclear. As DNA, the CDR3 is TGTGCCAGCAGACCCGTTGGAGGATGGCAGCCCCAGCGTTTT. Its protein product is CASRPVGGWQPQRF.